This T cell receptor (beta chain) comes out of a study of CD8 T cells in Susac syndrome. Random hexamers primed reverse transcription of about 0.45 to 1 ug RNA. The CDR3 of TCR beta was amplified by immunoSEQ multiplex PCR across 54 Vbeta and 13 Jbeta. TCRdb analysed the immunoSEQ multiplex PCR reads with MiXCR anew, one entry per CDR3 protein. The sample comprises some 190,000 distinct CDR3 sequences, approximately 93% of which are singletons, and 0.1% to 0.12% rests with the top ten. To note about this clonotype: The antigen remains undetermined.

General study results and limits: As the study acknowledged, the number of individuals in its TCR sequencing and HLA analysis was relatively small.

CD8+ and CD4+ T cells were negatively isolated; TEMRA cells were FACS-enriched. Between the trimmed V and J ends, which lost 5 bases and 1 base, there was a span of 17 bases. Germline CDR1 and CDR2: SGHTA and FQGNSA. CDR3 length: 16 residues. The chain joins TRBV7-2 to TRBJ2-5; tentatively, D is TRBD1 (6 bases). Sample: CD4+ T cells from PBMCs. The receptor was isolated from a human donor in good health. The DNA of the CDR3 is TGTGCCAGCAGCCACGCTCGGGACACCAGCCAAGAGACCCAGTACTTC. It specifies CASSHARDTSQETQYF.